This T cell receptor beta chain was recovered during a study of beta chain features in type 1 diabetes. With 1 base removed from V and 8 bases from J, the gap between germline ends came to 15 bases. The germline V gene encodes CDR1 PRHDT and CDR2 FYEKMQ (reference sequence). This CDR3 has 15 residues. Comments on this clone: Its antigen is undetermined.

Overall study findings and caveats: Individuals with type 1 diabetes displayed fewer insertions and more deletions at VDJ junctions. Shortening that was moderate but significant affected the TCRB CDR3s of Type 1 diabetes patients in all four CD4+ subsets.

What was sequenced were expressed TCRB transcripts, since all of the isolated RNA had been reverse transcribed. This table comes from immunoSEQ multiplex PCR, and its TCRdb copy is limited to in-frame clones, with some not included. The sample yields some 370,000 clones, roughly 9.8% seen once. Sequences were obtained from central memory CD4+ T cells from blood. This TCR was sampled from a man younger than 45 with type 1 diabetes. This chain connects TRBV13 to TRBJ2-4; D uncertain. The CDR3 reads CASSLVGAKRDIQYF. CDR3 coding DNA: TGTGCCAGCAGCTTAGTTGGCGCCAAACGGGACATTCAGTACTTC.